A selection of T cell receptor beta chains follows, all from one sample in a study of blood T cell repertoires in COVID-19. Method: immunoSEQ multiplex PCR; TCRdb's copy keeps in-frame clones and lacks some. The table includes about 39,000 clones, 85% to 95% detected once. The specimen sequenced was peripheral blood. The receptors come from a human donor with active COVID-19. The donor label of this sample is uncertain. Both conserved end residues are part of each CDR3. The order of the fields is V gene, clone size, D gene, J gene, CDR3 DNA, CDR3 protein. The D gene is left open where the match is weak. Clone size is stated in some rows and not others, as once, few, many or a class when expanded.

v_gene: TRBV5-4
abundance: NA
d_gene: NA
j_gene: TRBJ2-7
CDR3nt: TGTGCCAGCAGCCTAAACAGGGTTGGGCCCTACGAGCAGTACTTC
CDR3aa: CASSLNRVGPYEQYF

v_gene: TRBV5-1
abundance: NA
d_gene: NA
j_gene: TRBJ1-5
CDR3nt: TGCGCCAGCAGCTTGGCCGGTCAAACTTATCAGCCCCAGCATTTT
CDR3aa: CASSLAGQTYQPQHF

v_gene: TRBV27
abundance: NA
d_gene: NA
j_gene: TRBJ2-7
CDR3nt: TGTGCCAGCAGACCGAACAACTACGAGCAGTACTTC
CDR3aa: CASRPNNYEQYF

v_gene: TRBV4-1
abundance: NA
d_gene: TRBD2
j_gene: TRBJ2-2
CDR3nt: TGCGCCAGCAGCCACGGACTAGCGGGGGTATGGGGGGAGCTGTTTTTT
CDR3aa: CASSHGLAGVWGELFF

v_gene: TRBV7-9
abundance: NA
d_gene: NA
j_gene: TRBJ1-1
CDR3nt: TGTGCCAGCAGTCCGGATCAGGGCTGGACTGAAGCTTTCTTT
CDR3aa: CASSPDQGWTEAFF

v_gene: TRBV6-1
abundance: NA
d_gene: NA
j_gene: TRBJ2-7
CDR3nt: TGTGCCAGCAGTGAAAACGGTTTCGGGGTCGACTACGAGCAGTACTTC
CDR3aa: CASSENGFGVDYEQYF

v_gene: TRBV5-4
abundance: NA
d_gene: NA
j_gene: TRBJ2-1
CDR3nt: TGTGCCAGCAGCTTGTACAGGCAGGGCAATGAGCAGTTCTTC
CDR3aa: CASSLYRQGNEQFF

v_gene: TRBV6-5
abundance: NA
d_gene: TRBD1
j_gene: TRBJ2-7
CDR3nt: TGTGCCAGCAGTTACTCAGGGGGCCTCTCCTACGAGCAGTACTTC
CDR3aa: CASSYSGGLSYEQYF

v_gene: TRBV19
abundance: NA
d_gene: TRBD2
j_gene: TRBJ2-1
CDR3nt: TGTGCCAGTAGTATTTTGGGCGGGAGCTCCTACAATGAGCAGTTCTTC
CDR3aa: CASSILGGSSYNEQFF

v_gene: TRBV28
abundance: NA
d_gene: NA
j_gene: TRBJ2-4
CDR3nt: TGTGCCAGTGCTTTTGGGCAGCCCGGTGATCAGTACTTC
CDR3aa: CASAFGQPGDQYF

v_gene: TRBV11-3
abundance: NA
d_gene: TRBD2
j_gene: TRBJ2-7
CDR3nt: TGTGCCAGCAGCTCCGGGACTAGCGACCCCTACGAGCAGTACTTC
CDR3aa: CASSSGTSDPYEQYF

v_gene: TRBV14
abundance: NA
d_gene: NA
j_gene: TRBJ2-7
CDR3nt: TGTGCCAGCAGCCTACGAAGGGGCGGACCCTACGAGCAGTACTTC
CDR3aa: CASSLRRGGPYEQYF

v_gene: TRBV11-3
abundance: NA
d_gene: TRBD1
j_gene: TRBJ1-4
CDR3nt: TGTGCCAGCAGCCTTCCGGGACAGGGCGCAAAACTGTTTTTT
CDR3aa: CASSLPGQGAKLFF

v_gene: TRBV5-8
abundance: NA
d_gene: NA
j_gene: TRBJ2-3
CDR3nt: TGTGCCAGCAGCTTGTATCTTGGGGCGAGCACAGATACGCAGTATTTT
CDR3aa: CASSLYLGASTDTQYF

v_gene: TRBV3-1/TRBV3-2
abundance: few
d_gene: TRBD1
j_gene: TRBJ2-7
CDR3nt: TGTGCCAGCAAGTCGGACAGGGCCCCCTACGAGCAGTACTTC
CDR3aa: CASKSDRAPYEQYF

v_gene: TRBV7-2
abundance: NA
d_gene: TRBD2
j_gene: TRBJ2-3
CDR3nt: TGTGCCAGCAGCTTTGGCGGGGGAAGCGTATCAGATACGCAGTATTTT
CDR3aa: CASSFGGGSVSDTQYF

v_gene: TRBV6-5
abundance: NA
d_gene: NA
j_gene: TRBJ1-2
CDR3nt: TGTGCCAGCAGTTACTCGAGGGTCTATGGCTACACCTTC
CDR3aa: CASSYSRVYGYTF

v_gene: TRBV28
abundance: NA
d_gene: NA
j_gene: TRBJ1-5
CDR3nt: TGTGCCAGCAGTTTCAGGGGCGTTAATCAGCCCCAGCATTTT
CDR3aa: CASSFRGVNQPQHF

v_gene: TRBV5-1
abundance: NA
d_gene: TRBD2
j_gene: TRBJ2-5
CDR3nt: TGCGCCAGCAGCTTGCGGCGGGGGATGAGTGAGACCCAGTACTTC
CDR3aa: CASSLRRGMSETQYF

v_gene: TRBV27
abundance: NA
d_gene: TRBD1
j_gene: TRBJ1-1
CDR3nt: TGTGCCAGCATGGCAGGACAGGGACAAGGGAACACTGAAGCTTTCTTT
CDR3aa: CASMAGQGQGNTEAFF

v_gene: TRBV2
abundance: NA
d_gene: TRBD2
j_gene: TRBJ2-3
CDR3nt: TGTGCCAGCAGTGAAGCGCTTCCTAGCGGGGGGCACCTCCTTAGGCGGACTAGCACAGATACGCAGTATTTT
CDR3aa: CASSEALPSGGHLLRRTSTDTQYF

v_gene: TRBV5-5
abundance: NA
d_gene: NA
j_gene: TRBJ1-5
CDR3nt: TGTGCCAGCAGCTTCGGGTCAGCAAATCAGCCCCAGCATTTT
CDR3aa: CASSFGSANQPQHF

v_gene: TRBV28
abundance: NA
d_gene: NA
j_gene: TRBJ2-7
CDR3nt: TGTGCCAGCAGTTTAGGGGGGGCGATCGACTCCACCCCATACGAGCAGTACTTC
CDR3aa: CASSLGGAIDSTPYEQYF

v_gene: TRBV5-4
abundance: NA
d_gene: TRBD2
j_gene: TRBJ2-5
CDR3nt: TGTGCCAGCAGCGTCGGGACTAGCGGGAGAGGAGAGACCCAGTACTTC
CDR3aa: CASSVGTSGRGETQYF

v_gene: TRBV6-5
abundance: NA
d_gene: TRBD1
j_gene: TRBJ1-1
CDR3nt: TGTGCCAGCAGTTACTCGGACAGGGTGGGCACTGAAGCTTTCTTT
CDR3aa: CASSYSDRVGTEAFF

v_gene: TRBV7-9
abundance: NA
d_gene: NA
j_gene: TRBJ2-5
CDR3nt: TGTGCCAGCAGCGCCGGAGAGACCCAGTACTTC
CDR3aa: CASSAGETQYF

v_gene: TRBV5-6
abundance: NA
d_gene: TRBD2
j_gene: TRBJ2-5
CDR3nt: TGTGCCAGCAGCCCGGCAAGACTAGCGGGTCAAGAGACCCAGTACTTC
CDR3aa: CASSPARLAGQETQYF

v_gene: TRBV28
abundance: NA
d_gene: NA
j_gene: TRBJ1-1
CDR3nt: TGTGCCAGCAGGGAGCGGACTGAAGCTTTCTTT
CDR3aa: CASRERTEAFF

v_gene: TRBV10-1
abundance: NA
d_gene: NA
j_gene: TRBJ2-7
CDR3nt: TGCGCCAGCAGTGAGGCGGGAACCTACGAGCAGTACTTC
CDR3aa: CASSEAGTYEQYF

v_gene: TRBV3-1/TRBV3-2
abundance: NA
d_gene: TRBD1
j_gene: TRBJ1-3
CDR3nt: TGTGCCAGCAGCGATCGACCCCCAGGGGGCTCTGGAAACACCATATATTTT
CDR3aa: CASSDRPPGGSGNTIYF

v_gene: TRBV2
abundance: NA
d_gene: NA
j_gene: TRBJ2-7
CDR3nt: TGTGCCAGCAGTGAAAGGCGTGACTTACGAGAGCAGTACTTC
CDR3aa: CASSERRDLREQYF

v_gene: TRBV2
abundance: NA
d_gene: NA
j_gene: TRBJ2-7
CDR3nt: TGTGCCAGCAGTGAAAGTAAACAGGGTGGGTCCTACGAGCAGTACTTC
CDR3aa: CASSESKQGGSYEQYF

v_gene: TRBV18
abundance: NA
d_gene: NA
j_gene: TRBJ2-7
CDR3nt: TGTGCCAGCTCACCACCTACCTACGAGCAGTACTTC
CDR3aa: CASSPPTYEQYF

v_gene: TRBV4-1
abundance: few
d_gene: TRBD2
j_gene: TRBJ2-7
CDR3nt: TGCGCCAGCAGCCTGCCGACGGCGGGAGGGCCCCACGAGCAGTACTTC
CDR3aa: CASSLPTAGGPHEQYF

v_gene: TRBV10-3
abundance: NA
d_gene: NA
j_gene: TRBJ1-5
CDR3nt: TGTGCCATCAGTAAGGACAGACTCAATCAGCCCCAGCATTTT
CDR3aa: CAISKDRLNQPQHF

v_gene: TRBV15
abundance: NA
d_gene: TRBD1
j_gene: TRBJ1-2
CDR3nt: TGTGCCACCAGCAGAGATAGGGGACAGGGCTATGGCTACACCTTC
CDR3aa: CATSRDRGQGYGYTF

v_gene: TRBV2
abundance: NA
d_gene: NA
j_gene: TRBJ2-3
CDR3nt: TGTGTCCAGGGGAAAACAGGTCCAGATACGCAGTATTTT
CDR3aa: CVQGKTGPDTQYF

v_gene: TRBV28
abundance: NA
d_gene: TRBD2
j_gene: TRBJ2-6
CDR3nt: TGTGCCAGCAGCTCTCGGGGGGCTGGGGCCAACGTCCTGACTTTC
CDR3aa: CASSSRGAGANVLTF

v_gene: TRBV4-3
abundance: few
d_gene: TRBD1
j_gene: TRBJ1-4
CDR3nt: TGCGCCAGCAGCCAAGATATCAGGGGGCGGCGGGCAAGTAATGAAAAACTGTTTTTT
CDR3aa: CASSQDIRGRRASNEKLFF

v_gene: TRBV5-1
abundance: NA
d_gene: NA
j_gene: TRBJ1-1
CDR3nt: TGCGCCAGCAGCTTGGATGCGGCTAACACTGAAGCTTTCTTT
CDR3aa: CASSLDAANTEAFF

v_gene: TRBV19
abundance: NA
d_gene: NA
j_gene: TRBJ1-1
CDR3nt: TGTGCCAGTAGTATAGAGGGCAGGGCTAGTGGCTGGAACACTGAAGCTTTCTTT
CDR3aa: CASSIEGRASGWNTEAFF

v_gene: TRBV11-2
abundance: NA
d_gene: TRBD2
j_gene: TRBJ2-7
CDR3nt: TGTGCCAGCAGCCCCGGGACTAGCGGAATATACGAGCAGTACTTC
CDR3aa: CASSPGTSGIYEQYF

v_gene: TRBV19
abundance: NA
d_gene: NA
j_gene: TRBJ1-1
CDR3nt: TGTGCCAGTGACCCAGGGACTAGAGGCACTGAAGCTTTCTTT
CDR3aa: CASDPGTRGTEAFF

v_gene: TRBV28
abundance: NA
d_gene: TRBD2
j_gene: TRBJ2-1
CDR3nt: TGTGCCAGCAGTTCCGCGGGACTAGCGGGAGGGGGGAATGAGCAGTTCTTC
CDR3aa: CASSSAGLAGGGNEQFF

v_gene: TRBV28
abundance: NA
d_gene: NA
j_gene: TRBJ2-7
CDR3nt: TGTGCCAGCAGTTCCACATTGGACTTGAACGAGCAGTACTTC
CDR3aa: CASSSTLDLNEQYF

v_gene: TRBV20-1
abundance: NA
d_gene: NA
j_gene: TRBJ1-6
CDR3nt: TGCAGTGCTAGTTCCGGGATCGCCAATTCACCCCTCCACTTT
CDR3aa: CSASSGIANSPLHF

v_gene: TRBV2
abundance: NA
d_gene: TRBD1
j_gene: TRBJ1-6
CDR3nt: TGTGCCAGCAGTGGACAGGGCCAGGATTCACCCCTCCACTTT
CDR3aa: CASSGQGQDSPLHF